What follows is one T cell receptor beta chain and its context. The antigen remains undetermined. The sample comes from a study of naive and memory T cell subsets. Four PCR rounds used nested alpha and beta constant region primers plus the SP2 primer. Alpha and beta constant region primers primed reverse transcription for blood and skin samples. TCRdb re-derived calls from the 5' RACE reads in MiXCR, one entry per CDR3 protein. The repertoire has 55,000 to 70,000 distinct CDR3 sequences, less than 10% of them found once; the top ten carry around a tenth. An oligonucleotide containing a UMI was ligated to the 3' end of TCR cDNA. Whole blood, roughly 2.6 ml, came from adult healthy volunteers. Cells were not sorted; total RNA input targeted roughly 1 to 1000 ng. Trimming cost V 5 bases and J 3 bases, with 17 bases left between them. The CDR3 runs to 16 residues. Germline CDR1 SEHNR, CDR2 FQNEAQ (reference sequence).

The study, taken as a whole, reports: This RNA-based method may be sensitive to activation-related transcript changes.

The rearrangement uses TRBV7-9 and TRBJ2-1, with TRBD1 as a possible D gene (6 bases). The TCR comes from a female donor in good health. This CDR3 is CASSRNPGHRYNEQFF. The CDR3 region has the DNA TGTGCCAGCAGCCGTAATCCGGGACATCGCTACAATGAGCAGTTCTTC. The full variable domain, with the rest looked up from reference TRBV7-9 and TRBJ2-1, is DTGVSQNPRHKITKRGQNVTFRCDPISEHNRLYWYRQTLGQGPEFLTYFQNEAQLEKSRLLSDRFSAERPKGSFSTLEIQRTEQGDSAMYLCASSRNPGHRYNEQFFGPGTRLTVL.